This T cell receptor (beta chain) originates from a study of blood T cell repertoires in COVID-19. Study context: Material from acute and convalescent COVID-19 was sourced from the United States, Italy and Spain. The cDNA or gDNA used as material had been derived from T cells, B-cell-depleted T cells, or PBMCs.

Trimming removed 3 bases from V and 1 base from J, with 8 bases in between. This CDR3 contains 13 residues. Germline V gives CDR1 SGHNT, CDR2 YYREEE (reference sequence). The authors' processing: Amplification of reference gene primers was used by the study to estimate nucleated cell counts. Profiling relied on immunoSEQ multiplex PCR, and the TCRdb table lists in-frame clones only, not all of them. V, J and clone size reflect that table, while D and trimming were determined from the DNA. The table lists roughly 570,000 clones, roughly 89% of them singletons. The material sequenced was peripheral blood. The chain combines TRBV5-4 with TRBJ2-7; D is possibly TRBD1 (6 bases). The receptor's source is a woman aged 50 to 65 with COVID-19, enrolled during active disease. The CDR3 coding sequence is TGTGCCAGCAGCTCGGACAGATCCTACGAGCAGTACTTC. Its translation: CASSSDRSYEQYF. Full variable domain (rest looked up from reference TRBV5-4 and TRBJ2-7): ETGVTQSPTHLIKTRGQQVTLRCSSQSGHNTVSWYQQALGQGPQFIFQYYREEENGRGNFPPRFSGLQFPNYSSELNVNALELDDSALYLCASSSDRSYEQYFGPGTRLTVT.